This TCR beta chain was retrieved from a study of T cells in Graves' hyperthyroidism and ophthalmopathy. With a duration under 2 months, the hyperthyroidism was newly diagnosed in patients aged 18 to 65. This clonotype was observed a handful of times. Amplified TCR beta CDR3 regions derived from RNA transcripts. HTBI primers drove first-round RT-PCR of the TCR CDR3. TCRdb reprocessed the multiplex PCR reads via MiXCR and lists one record per CDR3 protein. Found here are around 520,000 distinct CDR3 sequences, 12% to 15% of them singletons; the top ten hold around 13%. Trimming removed 3 bases at V and 2 bases at J, with 7 bases between. The CDR3 consists of 14 residues. CDR1 SEHNR and CDR2 FQNEAQ come from the germline V gene (reference sequence).

This TCR came from a woman between 35 and 50 years old with Graves' hyperthyroidism. Sample: blood. The chain combines TRBV7-9 with TRBJ2-2; D not certain. In DNA, the CDR3 is TGTGCCAGCAGCTTCGTCGACAACACCGGGGAGCTGTTTTTT. Its protein is CASSFVDNTGELFF.